This TCR beta chain originates from a study of identical twins. TCRdb redid the calling of the 5' RACE reads with MiXCR, one entry per CDR3 protein. This sample yields a few hundred thousand distinct CDR3 sequences, of which 12% are seen a single time; 7.2% belongs to the top ten. This clonotype was observed a few times. The same sample was also used in a study of yellow fever vaccine responses in identical twins.

Material: CD8+ T cells sorted from blood. The TCR comes from a woman aged 18-30 years in good health.

The CDR3 sequence is CASSLLQPNLPDTQYF. DNA for the CDR3: TGTGCCAGCAGCCTTCTCCAGCCTAATTTGCCAGATACGCAGTATTTT. This sequence joins TRBV5-8 and TRBJ2-3; unclear D gene. V dropped 4 bases and J dropped 4 bases, with 19 bases sitting between them. The CDR3 loop spans 16 amino acids. Germline-derived CDR1 and CDR2 are SGHTS and YDEGEE.